Given below is one T cell receptor (beta chain) in context. Being one base from a much bigger clone, this may be a read error. The sample originates from a study of Graves' ophthalmopathy and Graves' hyperthyroidism. Trimming took off 7 bases at V and 0 bases at J, with 3 bases between the two ends. The CDR3 extends over 12 amino acids. Germline lookup yields CDR1 MGHDK and CDR2 SYGVNS. Other autoimmune diseases, uncontrolled infections, pregnancy or lactation ruled patients out of participation. PBMCs were isolated from an approximately 10 ml sample of fresh peripheral blood. Amplification from RNA transcripts yielded the TCR beta CDR3 regions. The workflow started with a first-round RT-PCR run with HTBI primers and then moved on to a second-round multiplex PCR. One entry per CDR3 protein, called by TCRdb with MiXCR from the multiplex PCR reads. This repertoire shows about 740,000 distinct CDR3 sequences, approximately 40% found once; its top ten account for 44%.

V is TRBV25-1 and J is TRBJ2-2, with no clear D. The source is an adult man with Graves' ophthalmopathy. The material sequenced was peripheral blood. This chain's CDR3 is CASITNTGELFF. CDR3 bases: TGTGCCAGCATAACGAACACCGGGGAGCTGTTTTTT.